These 21 T cell receptor beta chains share one sample of origin, sequenced in a study of T cells of healthy individuals. TCRdb reprocessed the 5' RACE reads with MiXCR, giving one entry per CDR3 protein. This sample has over 40,000 distinct CDR3 sequences, with about 4.2% found just once. The receptors stem from a human donor in good health.

V gene TRBV15 combines with J gene TRBJ2-3; D is ambiguous. Germline values: CDR1 LNHNV, CDR2 YYDKDF (reference sequence). The CDR3 has 12 amino acids. V was trimmed by 5 bases and J by 8 bases, leaving 11 bases between them. CDR3 coding DNA: TGTGCCACCAGCGATACCGGTCGTACGCAGTATTTT. It specifies CATSDTGRTQYF. Full variable domain (missing parts from reference TRBV15 and TRBJ2-3): DAMVIQNPRYQVTQFGKPVTLSCSQTLNHNVMYWYQQKSSQAPKLLFHYYDKDFNNEADTPDNFQSRRPNTSFCFLDIRSPGLGDTAMYLCATSDTGRTQYFGPGTRLTVL.

This clonotype was recorded a few times. The chain links TRBV29-1 to TRBJ1-5; the D is unclear. Trimming removed 4 bases from V and 5 bases from J, with 9 bases in between. CDR3 size: 12 residues. Germline CDR1 reads SQVTM; CDR2 reads ANQGSEA. The CDR3 region is CSVGTLDQPQHF. The DNA of the CDR3 is TGCAGCGTTGGGACTCTTGATCAGCCCCAGCATTTT.

This clonotype came up many times. This chain uses TRBV6-5 with TRBJ2-7; D is unclear. The V end was cut by 5 bases, the J end by 1 base, with 15 bases between. The CDR3 is 15 amino acids. Looked up from germline, CDR1 is MNHEY and CDR2 is SVGAGI. CDR3: CASSLHKIVSYEQYF. As DNA, the CDR3 is TGTGCCAGCAGTCTACACAAGATCGTATCCTACGAGCAGTACTTC.

This clonotype has a single count. A much bigger clone sits one base away, suggesting this may be a read error. This rearrangement joins TRBV18 to TRBJ2-3; TRBD2 agrees at 7 bases. Germline CDR1 reads KGHSH; CDR2 reads LQKENI. The CDR3 runs to 16 residues. Trimming removed 6 bases from V and 6 bases from J; junction bases left unmatched: 15. The CDR3 reads CASSRRTRGRRDTQYF. CDR3 nucleotide sequence: TGTGCCAGCTCCCGTCGGACTAGGGGCCGGAGGGATACGCAGTATTTT.

This clonotype has only a few counts. The chain combines TRBV12-3 or TRBV12-4 with TRBJ2-1; D perhaps matches TRBD1 (6 bases). Trimming stripped 5 bases from V and 7 bases from J, with 15 bases between. This CDR3 has 14 amino acids. The DNA for the CDR3 is TGTGCCAGCAGTGGGACAAATCGTGGGAATGAGCAGTTCTTC. Its protein is CASSGTNRGNEQFF.

This clonotype has at least ten counts. The chain has TRBV12-3 or TRBV12-4 and TRBJ1-1, with unresolved D. This CDR3 comprises 16 residues. Trimming shortened V by 3 bases and J by 1 base, and 15 bases separated the two germline ends. CDR3 sequence reads: CASSLGRGWANTEAFF. The CDR3 region has the DNA TGTGCCAGCAGTTTGGGTCGAGGGTGGGCGAACACTGAAGCTTTCTTT.

This clonotype was seen repeatedly, ten times or more. This chain connects TRBV2 to TRBJ2-3, with 7 bases aligning to TRBD1. Germline V lookup: CDR1 SNHLY, CDR2 FYNNEI. The CDR3 runs to 13 residues. V gave up 6 bases and J gave up 3 bases; unmatched junction bases: 3. DNA of the CDR3: TGTGCCAGCAGCTACAGGGGTACAGATACGCAGTATTTT. It encodes CASSYRGTDTQYF.

This clonotype showed up many times. V is TRBV11-2 and J is TRBJ2-1, with D possibly matching TRBD1 (5 bases). This CDR3 spans 17 amino acids. Germline V gene data show CDR1 as SGHAT and CDR2 as FQNNGV. Trimming removed 1 base from V and 1 base from J, with 14 bases in between. CDR3 in amino acids: CASSLAVGRVSYNEQFF. The CDR3 bases are TGTGCCAGCAGCTTAGCAGTAGGCAGGGTGTCCTACAATGAGCAGTTCTTC.

This clonotype was found many times. V gene TRBV10-3 combines with J gene TRBJ1-2; 11 bases align to TRBD1. Germline V CDR1 and CDR2: ENHRY, SYGVKD. Unmatched junction bases numbered 6, after V lost 8 bases and J lost 4 bases. The CDR3 runs to 14 residues. CDR3 region: CAIGGQGGFYGYTF. CDR3 coding DNA: TGTGCCATCGGGGGACAGGGGGGATTCTATGGCTACACCTTC.

The chain is built from TRBV6-6 and TRBJ1-5; 10 bases map to TRBD1. Trimming cost V 5 bases and J 2 bases; bases outside gene matches: 6. The CDR3 has 16 amino acids. Looked up from germline, CDR1 is MNHNY and CDR2 is SVGAGI (reference sequence). CDR3 sequence reads: CASSPGDRGGNQPQHF. CDR3 bases: TGTGCCAGCAGTCCCGGGGACAGGGGAGGCAATCAGCCCCAGCATTTT.

The V and J genes are TRBV27 and TRBJ1-1, with a weak D call TRBD1 (6 bases). The CDR3 spans 15 residues. The V gene's germline CDR1 is MNHEY and CDR2 SMNVEV (reference sequence). V shed 0 bases and J shed 5 bases, with 13 bases lying between them. CDR3 protein: CASSLSTGGRTEAFF. The DNA of the CDR3 is TGTGCCAGCAGTTTATCGACCGGGGGGCGGACTGAAGCTTTCTTT.

This clonotype has ten or more counts. The V call is TRBV20-1, the J call TRBJ1-6; TRBD1 matches 9 bases. The CDR3 has 14 amino acids. Germline V gene sequence: CDR1 DFQATT, CDR2 SNEGSKA (reference sequence). The trim removed 3 bases at V and 9 bases at J, leaving 6 bases unmatched. DNA for the CDR3: TGCAGTGCTAGGCCGGGACAGGGAAGTTCACCCCTCCACTTT. Its protein is CSARPGQGSSPLHF.

The chain carries TRBV3-1 and TRBJ2-7, with D unresolved. The CDR3 spans 11 residues. CDR1 is LGHDT, CDR2 YNNKEL, per germline (reference sequence). The V gene lost 6 bases and the J gene lost 3 bases, with 6 bases spanning the gap. CDR3 in DNA: TGTGCCAGCAGTCAGCGCTACGAGCAGTACTTC. This gives the protein CASSQRYEQYF.

This clonotype has ten or more counts. V gene TRBV20-1 combines with J gene TRBJ2-7; 10 bases map to TRBD1. There are 16 residues in the CDR3. CDR1 and CDR2 (germline): DFQATT, SNEGSKA (reference sequence). V gave up 4 bases and J gave up 0 bases; unmatched junction bases: 9. Written as DNA, the CDR3 is TGCAGTGCTAAGCCCCCCCGGGACAGGGGCTCCTACGAGCAGTACTTC. This gives the protein CSAKPPRDRGSYEQYF.

Ten or more counts support this clonotype. The V and J genes are TRBV20-1 and TRBJ2-1; 8 nucleotides match TRBD1. The CDR3 runs 12 residues. J gave up 7 bases and V 6 bases, and 5 bases lay outside the gene matches. Germline V gives CDR1 DFQATT, CDR2 SNEGSKA (reference sequence). DNA of the CDR3: TGCAGTGCCGGACAGGGTCGGAATGAGCAGTTCTTC. Its translation is CSAGQGRNEQFF.

In this sample, this clonotype turned up many times. The chain links TRBV7-8 to TRBJ2-1, with 7 nucleotides matching TRBD1. The CDR3 is 16 amino acids. V shed 7 bases, J shed 0 bases, and the junction held 9 bases outside the gene matches. Germline V gene data show CDR1 as SGHVS and CDR2 as FQNEAQ. The CDR3 here is CASNPVGQSSYNEQFF. The DNA of the CDR3 is TGTGCCAGCAACCCGGTGGGACAGAGCTCCTACAATGAGCAGTTCTTC.

The sample holds many counts of this clonotype. The V and J genes are TRBV20-1 and TRBJ1-4; 9 positions match TRBD1. The CDR3 runs to 13 residues. Germline trimming cut 7 bases from V and 8 bases from J; bases unmatched to any gene: 8. Germline CDR1 DFQATT, CDR2 SNEGSKA (reference sequence). The CDR3 DNA reads TGCAGTGTGCGGGACAGGGTAGGGGAAAAACTGTTTTTT. Protein sequence: CSVRDRVGEKLFF.

This clonotype was found many times. This sequence joins TRBV5-1 and TRBJ1-6; D call uncertain. With 5 bases removed from V and 7 bases from J, the gap between germline ends came to 10 bases. The V gene's germline CDR1 is SGHRS and CDR2 YFSETQ. This CDR3 is built from 13 residues. The DNA of the CDR3 is TGCGCCAGCAGGGAGATCGGAAATTCACCCCTCCACTTT. Its translation is CASREIGNSPLHF.

The table lists this clonotype with many counts. The rearrangement links TRBV11-2 to TRBJ2-1; 7 bases fit TRBD2. J lost 5 bases, V lost 3 bases, and 10 bases had no gene match. This CDR3 contains 16 residues. The V gene's germline CDR1 is SGHAT and CDR2 FQNNGV. CDR3 residues: CASSLFAGVSNNEQFF. The CDR3 DNA is TGTGCCAGCAGCTTGTTCGCGGGAGTATCGAACAATGAGCAGTTCTTC.

The table lists this clonotype with many counts. The V and J genes are TRBV6-1 and TRBJ2-7; D is tentatively TRBD1 or TRBD2 (5 bases each). Germline V lookup: CDR1 MNHNS, CDR2 SASEGT. This CDR3 spans 15 amino acids. V was trimmed by 3 bases and J by 9 bases, leaving 21 bases between them. The CDR3 DNA is TGTGCCAGCAGTGATTCTTCCGGGACCGCCAAGGGGCAGTACTTC. Encoded protein: CASSDSSGTAKGQYF.

This clonotype has a count of ten or more. This sequence joins TRBV7-2 and TRBJ2-1; 8 bases match TRBD2. The V gene end was trimmed by 0 bases and the J gene end by 9 bases; junction bases not matched to a gene: 7. This CDR3 region has 15 residues. Germline lookup yields CDR1 SGHTA and CDR2 FQGNSA. CDR3 protein: CASSLAPGLGIEQFF. In DNA, the CDR3 is TGTGCCAGCAGCTTAGCGCCGGGACTAGGTATTGAGCAGTTCTTC.